This paragraph reports one T cell receptor (beta chain). Antigen: not known. This sample was included in a study of blood T cells in healthy people across ages. Primers used in a second PCR of about 6 to 11 cycles were a sample-barcoded 5' primer and a J-beta primer mix. A template-switch adaptor that had 12 random nucleotides put a tag on each cDNA molecule. TCRdb re-called the 5' RACE reads through MiXCR, storing one row per CDR3 protein. In the table there are approximately 800,000 distinct CDR3 sequences, about 46% of which are singletons. Study results and caveats: Without sorted subsets, naive and antigen-experienced compartments could not be conclusively compared. Per million T cells, the diversity of TCR beta decreased roughly linearly as age advanced.

Germline V gene sequence: CDR1 MDHEN, CDR2 SYDVKM. There are 15 residues in the CDR3. Germline trimming cut 6 bases from V and 2 bases from J; bases unmatched to any gene: 6. The V and J genes are TRBV28 and TRBJ2-1; the match to TRBD1 covers 8 bases. This sequence was found in an elderly man in good health. Sequencing was performed on blood. The CDR3 protein is CASRGTGVTYNEQFF. DNA of the CDR3: TGTGCCAGCAGGGGGACAGGCGTTACCTACAATGAGCAGTTCTTC.